These 21 T cell receptor beta chains originate from one sample sequenced in a study of blood T cell repertoires in COVID-19. Assay: immunoSEQ multiplex PCR; the TCRdb copy retains only in-frame clones and omits some. Of some 250,000 clones in the sample, 80% to 90% were seen once. The material sequenced was PBMCs or T cells enriched from blood (not recorded which). Receptors were obtained from a woman aged 45-65 years who had recovered from COVID-19.

This chain uses TRBV27 with TRBJ2-1, with 9 nucleotides matching TRBD2. Germline CDR1 is MNHEY and CDR2 is SMNVEV (reference sequence). Trimming at V came to 2 bases and at J to 7 bases, leaving 3 bases not matched to a gene. The CDR3 sequence is 14 residues long. The CDR3 DNA reads as TGTGCCAGCAGTTTAGGGCGGGAGGGGAATGAGCAGTTCTTC. Residues: CASSLGREGNEQFF.

The J gene is TRBJ2-1, the V gene TRBV7-8; TRBD1 might be the D (6 bases). The V end lost 5 bases, the J end lost 4 bases, and 15 bases lay between the germline ends. The V gene's germline CDR1 is SGHVS and CDR2 FQNEAQ. This CDR3 spans 15 amino acids. The CDR3 loop reads CASSERRGSYNEQFF. CDR3 in DNA: TGTGCCAGCAGCGAGCGAAGGGGGTCATACAATGAGCAGTTCTTC.

The chain joins TRBV5-4 to TRBJ2-1; the D gene is possibly TRBD2 (6 bases). Per germline, CDR1 SGHNT and CDR2 YYREEE (reference sequence). CDR3 length: 16 amino acids. The ends were cut back, 6 bases at V and 3 bases at J, with 19 bases in the middle. In DNA, the CDR3 is TGTGCCAGCACCCAGGAGGGTAGCGCCCACTACAATGAGCAGTTCTTC. Translation gives CASTQEGSAHYNEQFF.

This chain links TRBV19 with TRBJ1-2; 7 bases match TRBD1. CDR3 length equals 13 residues. The V segment lost 7 bases and the J segment 7 bases; nucleotides outside the gene matches: 9. Germline V gene lookup returns CDR1 LNHDA and CDR2 SQIVND (reference sequence). For the CDR3, the DNA is TGTGCCAGTACTCAACAGGGGCTAGGTGGCTACACCTTC. Amino acid sequence: CASTQQGLGGYTF.

The rearrangement links TRBV20-1 to TRBJ2-3; maybe TRBD2 (5 bases). CDR3 length: 17 residues. Trimming shortened V by 3 bases and J by 2 bases, and 21 bases separated the two germline ends. The germline gives CDR1 DFQATT, CDR2 SNEGSKA (reference sequence). CDR3: CSASLTHGGRFTDTQYF. CDR3 coding DNA: TGCAGTGCTAGTTTAACCCACGGAGGCAGGTTCACAGATACGCAGTATTTT.

V and J are TRBV10-1 and TRBJ1-1; 7 bases match TRBD1. J gave up 0 bases and V 5 bases, and 24 bases lay outside the gene matches. This CDR3 has 21 residues. Per the germline V gene, CDR1 is WNHNN and CDR2 is SYGVQD (reference sequence). The CDR3 is CASSRRGFADMNSKMNTEAFF. The CDR3 DNA follows: TGCGCCAGCAGTCGCAGGGGGTTTGCCGATATGAATAGTAAAATGAACACTGAAGCTTTCTTT.

This sequence joins TRBV11-2 and TRBJ2-7; possibly TRBD2 for D (5 bases). Germline assignment: CDR1 SGHAT and CDR2 FQNNGV. CDR3 size: 15 residues. The V end lost 5 bases, the J end lost 3 bases, and 17 bases lay between the germline ends. CDR3 sequence: CASSRPGSSYYEQYF. DNA for the CDR3: TGTGCCAGCAGCCGCCCGGGGAGCTCATACTACGAGCAGTACTTC.

The chain links TRBV7-3 to TRBJ2-1; 7 bases line up with TRBD1. This CDR3 spans 15 amino acids. The junction had 8 bases not matched to a gene; V was cut back by 5 bases and J by 4 bases. The germline gives CDR1 SGHTA, CDR2 FQGTGA. The CDR3 is CASSPQGVSYNEQFF. The CDR3 bases are TGTGCCAGCAGCCCCCAGGGGGTTTCATACAATGAGCAGTTCTTC.

J is TRBJ2-7 and V is TRBV11-2; 7 bases fit TRBD1. V shed 8 bases and J 3 bases; nucleotides not matched to a gene: 10. The CDR3 is 14 residues long. Germline CDR1 is SGHAT and CDR2 is FQNNGV. CDR3 amino acids: CASGPGQLNYEQYF. In nucleotides, the CDR3 is TGTGCCAGCGGCCCGGGACAGCTAAACTACGAGCAGTACTTC.

The gene calls are TRBV2 and TRBJ2-7; TRBD1 matches at 8 bases. The V segment lost 6 bases and the J segment 6 bases; nucleotides outside the gene matches: 4. Germline values: CDR1 SNHLY, CDR2 FYNNEI. This CDR3 has 12 amino acids. CDR3 DNA sequence: TGTGCCAGCAGGGCAGGGGGCTCCGAGCAGTACTTC. Protein: CASRAGGSEQYF.

This clone was observed a few times. The CDR3 DNA is TGCGCCAGCAGGACAGGGGTTGAGCAGTACTTC. Amino acid sequence: CASRTGVEQYF. The chain is built from TRBV5-1 and TRBJ2-7, with 8 nucleotides matching TRBD1. This CDR3 spans 11 amino acids. The germline gives CDR1 SGHRS, CDR2 YFSETQ. The J segment lost 7 bases and the V segment lost 5 bases, leaving 2 bases of the junction unmatched. Full variable domain (rest looked up from reference TRBV5-1 and TRBJ2-7): KAGVTQTPRYLIKTRGQQVTLSCSPISGHRSVSWYQQTPGQGLQFLFEYFSETQRNKGNFPGRFSGRQFSNSRSEMNVSTLELGDSALYLCASRTGVEQYFGPGTRLTVT.

The chain recombines TRBV19 with TRBJ2-1; 14 positions agree with TRBD2. J was trimmed by 12 bases and V by 6 bases; bases with no gene match: 7. Germline CDR1 and CDR2: LNHDA and SQIVND (reference sequence). The CDR3 has 14 amino acids. CDR3: CASRMTSGRVGQFF. CDR3 DNA: TGTGCCAGTAGGATGACTAGCGGGAGGGTGGGGCAGTTCTTC.

V and J are TRBV7-8 and TRBJ1-6; perhaps TRBD1 as D (5 bases). The germline V gene has CDR1 SGHVS and CDR2 FQNEAQ. The CDR3 has 15 amino acids. V shed 5 bases and J shed 7 bases, with 15 bases lying between them. The CDR3 DNA is TGTGCCAGCAGCCTAGGGGCCGGCGGGAATTCACCCCTCCACTTT. This sequence encodes CASSLGAGGNSPLHF.

This chain uses TRBV15 with TRBJ1-1, with 8 bases that match TRBD1. Trimming cost V 4 bases and J 1 base; bases outside gene matches: 2. CDR1 and CDR2 (germline): LNHNV, YYDKDF (reference sequence). The CDR3 totals 14 residues. DNA of the CDR3: TGTGCCACCAGCAAAGGACAGGGGAACACTGAAGCTTTCTTT. This sequence encodes CATSKGQGNTEAFF.

The CDR3 sequence: CASSPQGGTEAFF. DNA for the CDR3: TGTGCCAGCAGCCCACAGGGGGGAACTGAAGCTTTCTTT. The rearrangement links TRBV11-2 to TRBJ1-1; 8 bases line up with TRBD1. Trimming at V came to 5 bases and at J to 5 bases, leaving 4 bases not matched to a gene. The germline gives CDR1 SGHAT, CDR2 FQNNGV. This CDR3 comprises 13 residues.

V gene TRBV29-1 combines with J gene TRBJ2-6; tentative D call: TRBD1 (6 bases). The CDR3 spans 15 residues. The V end was cut by 6 bases, the J end by 1 base, with 13 bases between. Germline assignment: CDR1 SQVTM and CDR2 ANQGSEA. The DNA for the CDR3 is TGCAGCGTGGGGACCGGACAGTCTGGGGCCAACGTCCTGACTTTC. Translating it yields CSVGTGQSGANVLTF.

The V and J genes are TRBV7-6 and TRBJ1-2; TRBD1 matches at 7 bases. CDR3 length: 14 amino acids. Germline trimming cut 0 bases from V and 2 bases from J; bases unmatched to any gene: 0. Germline V lookup: CDR1 SGHVS, CDR2 FNYEAQ. The CDR3 here is CASSLAGQNYGYTF. The CDR3 nucleotides are TGTGCCAGCAGCTTAGCGGGACAGAACTATGGCTACACCTTC.

V usage is TRBV7-3 and J usage is TRBJ2-7; 9 bases align to TRBD2. The CDR3 is 16 residues long. Germline CDR1 SGHTA, CDR2 FQGTGA. The V and J ends lost 6 bases and 1 base, in that order; junction bases with no gene match: 10. CDR3 sequence: CASRNSGRRPSYEQYF. CDR3 DNA: TGTGCCAGCAGAAATAGCGGGAGACGTCCTTCCTACGAGCAGTACTTC.

This clone was seen once. J is TRBJ2-7 and V is TRBV28, with a tentative D call TRBD1 (6 bases). CDR1 and CDR2 (germline): MDHEN, SYDVKM. V was cut by 1 base and J by 3 bases, with 10 bases left in between. The CDR3 runs to 14 residues. The CDR3 nucleotides are TGTGCCAGCAGTTTATTGGACAGTATCTACGAGCAGTACTTC. Its translation is CASSLLDSIYEQYF.

This rearrangement joins TRBV9 to TRBJ1-6, with 7 bases aligning to TRBD1. V shed 0 bases, J shed 6 bases, and the junction held 6 bases outside the gene matches. Per the germline V gene, CDR1 is SGDLS and CDR2 is YYNGEE. The CDR3 is 16 amino acids. The CDR3 region is CASSVGPGGINSPLHF. As DNA, the CDR3 is TGTGCCAGCAGCGTAGGCCCAGGGGGTATTAATTCACCCCTCCACTTT.

The V call is TRBV28, the J call TRBJ2-1; 10 bases are a match to TRBD2. This CDR3 region has 14 residues. V lost 1 base, J lost 7 bases, and 1 base stayed unmatched. Germline-derived CDR1 and CDR2 are MDHEN and SYDVKM. CDR3 sequence (DNA): TGTGCCAGCAGTTTATTGGGACTAGCGAATGAGCAGTTCTTC. Translated, it gives CASSLLGLANEQFF.